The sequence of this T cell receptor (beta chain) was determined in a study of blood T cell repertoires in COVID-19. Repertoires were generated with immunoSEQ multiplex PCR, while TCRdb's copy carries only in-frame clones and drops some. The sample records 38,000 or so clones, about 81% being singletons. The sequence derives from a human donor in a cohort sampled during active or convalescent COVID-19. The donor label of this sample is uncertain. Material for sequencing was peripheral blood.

CDR3 sequence (DNA): TGCAGCGTTGGGAGGGATGGGGGAGGCTACACCTTC. Amino acid sequence: CSVGRDGGGYTF. The V and J genes are TRBV29-1 and TRBJ1-2; a weak D match, TRBD1 (5 bases). This CDR3 is 12 amino acids long. The V gene lost 4 bases and the J gene lost 8 bases, with 14 bases spanning the gap. Germline lookup yields CDR1 SQVTM and CDR2 ANQGSEA. Full variable domain (missing parts from reference TRBV29-1 and TRBJ1-2): SAVISQKPSRDICQRGTSLTIQCQVDSQVTMMFWYRQQPGQSLTLIATANQGSEATYESGFVIDKFPISRPNLTFSTLTVSNMSPEDSSIYLCSVGRDGGGYTFGSGTRLTVV.